The source of this T cell receptor beta chain is a study of cytomegalovirus exposure and HLA in healthy donors. Study results and limitations: When the data were analyzed later, several of the most significant clusters appeared to be linked to common viral pathogens. CMV serostatus alone was available as immune exposure information.

Concerning this clone itself: The antigen is not known.

Primers for the PCR totalled 60 Vbeta and 13 Jbeta. Sequencing was performed with immunoSEQ multiplex PCR; in TCRdb, only in-frame clones are kept and a portion is missing. The table shows about 240,000 clones, with just under 80% occurring only once. What was sequenced was PBMCs. This TCR was sampled from a boy between 5 and 17 years old in good health and CMV-seronegative.

In DNA form, the CDR3 reads TGTGCCAGTAGTATAGGGAGAAGAAATGAAAAACTGTTTTTT. Amino acids: CASSIGRRNEKLFF. The V call is TRBV19, the J call TRBJ1-4; D gene ambiguous. V lost 1 base to trimming and J lost 5 bases, with 8 bases between them. The CDR3 runs to 14 residues. From germline, CDR1 is LNHDA and CDR2 SQIVND (reference sequence).